The TCR beta chain under discussion was sequenced for a study of control samples from healthy donors and cancer patients. Using immunoSEQ multiplex PCR, the repertoire was profiled, and TCRdb retains in-frame clones only, with some absent. The sample has more than 150,000 clones; over 90% are singletons. Germline V gene sequence: CDR1 MGHDK, CDR2 SYGVNS. Trimming stripped 5 bases from V and 5 bases from J, with 13 bases between. This CDR3 comprises 13 residues. This sequence originates from a man aged 50 to 60 in good health. Input material: blood. V is TRBV25-1 and J is TRBJ2-7; D is tentatively TRBD1 or TRBD2 (5 bases each). The CDR3 DNA reads TGTGCCAGCAGTACCGGGGCCGGCCACGAGCAGTACTTC. Translating it yields CASSTGAGHEQYF.